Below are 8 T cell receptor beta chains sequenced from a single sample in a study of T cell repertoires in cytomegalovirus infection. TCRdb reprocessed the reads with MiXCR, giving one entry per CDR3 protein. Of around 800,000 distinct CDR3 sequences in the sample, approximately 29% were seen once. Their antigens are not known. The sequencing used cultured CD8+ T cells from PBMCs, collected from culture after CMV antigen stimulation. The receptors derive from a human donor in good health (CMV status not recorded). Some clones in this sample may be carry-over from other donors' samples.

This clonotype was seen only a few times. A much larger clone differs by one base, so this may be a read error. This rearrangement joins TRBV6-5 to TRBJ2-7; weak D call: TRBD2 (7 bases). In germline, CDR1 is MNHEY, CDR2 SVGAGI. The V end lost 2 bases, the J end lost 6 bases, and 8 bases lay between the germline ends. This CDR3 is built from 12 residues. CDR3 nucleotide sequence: TGTGCCAGCAGTTACGGGGGGGCCGAGCAGTACTTC. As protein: CASSYGGAEQYF.

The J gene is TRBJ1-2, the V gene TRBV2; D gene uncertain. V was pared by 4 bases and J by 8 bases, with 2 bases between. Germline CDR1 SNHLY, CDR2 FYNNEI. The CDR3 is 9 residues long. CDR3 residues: CASSAGYTF. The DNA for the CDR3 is TGTGCCAGCAGTGCGGGCTACACCTTC.

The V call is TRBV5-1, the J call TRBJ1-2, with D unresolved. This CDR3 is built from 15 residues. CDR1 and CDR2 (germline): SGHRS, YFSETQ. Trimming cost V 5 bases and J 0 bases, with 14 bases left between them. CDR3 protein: CASRLELSPNYGYTF. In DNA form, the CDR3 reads TGCGCCAGCAGACTGGAGCTTTCCCCTAACTATGGCTACACCTTC.

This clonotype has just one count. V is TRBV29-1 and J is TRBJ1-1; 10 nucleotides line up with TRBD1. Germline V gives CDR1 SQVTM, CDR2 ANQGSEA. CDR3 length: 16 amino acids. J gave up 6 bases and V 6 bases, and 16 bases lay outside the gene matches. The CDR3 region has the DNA TGCAGCGTCCCAAGGACAGGGACAGGGGCTCCTCCTGAAGCTTTCTTT. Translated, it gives CSVPRTGTGAPPEAFF.

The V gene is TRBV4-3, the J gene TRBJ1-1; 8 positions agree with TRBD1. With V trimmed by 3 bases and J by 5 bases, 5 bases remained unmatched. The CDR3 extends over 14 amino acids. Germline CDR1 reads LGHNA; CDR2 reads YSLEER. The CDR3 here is CASSHRQGWTEAFF. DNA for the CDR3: TGCGCCAGCAGCCACCGACAGGGGTGGACTGAAGCTTTCTTT.

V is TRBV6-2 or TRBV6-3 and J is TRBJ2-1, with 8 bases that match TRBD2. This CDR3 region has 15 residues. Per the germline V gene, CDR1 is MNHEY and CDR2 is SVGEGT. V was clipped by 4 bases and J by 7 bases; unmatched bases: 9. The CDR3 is CASSSGLVGGNEQFF. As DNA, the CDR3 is TGTGCCAGCAGTTCGGGACTAGTGGGGGGTAATGAGCAGTTCTTC.

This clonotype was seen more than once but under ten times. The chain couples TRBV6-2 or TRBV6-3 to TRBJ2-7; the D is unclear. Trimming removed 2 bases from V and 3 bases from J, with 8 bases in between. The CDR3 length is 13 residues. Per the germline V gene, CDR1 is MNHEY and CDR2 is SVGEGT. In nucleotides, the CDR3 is TGTGCCAGCAGTTACCGCCTTTTCTACGAGCAGTACGTC. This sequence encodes CASSYRLFYEQYV.

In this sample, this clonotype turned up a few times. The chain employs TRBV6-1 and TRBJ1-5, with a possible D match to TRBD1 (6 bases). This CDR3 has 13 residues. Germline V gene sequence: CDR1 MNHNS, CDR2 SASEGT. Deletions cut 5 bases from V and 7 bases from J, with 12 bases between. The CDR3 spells CASSYGGRQPQHF. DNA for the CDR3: TGTGCCAGCAGTTATGGGGGCCGGCAGCCCCAGCATTTT.